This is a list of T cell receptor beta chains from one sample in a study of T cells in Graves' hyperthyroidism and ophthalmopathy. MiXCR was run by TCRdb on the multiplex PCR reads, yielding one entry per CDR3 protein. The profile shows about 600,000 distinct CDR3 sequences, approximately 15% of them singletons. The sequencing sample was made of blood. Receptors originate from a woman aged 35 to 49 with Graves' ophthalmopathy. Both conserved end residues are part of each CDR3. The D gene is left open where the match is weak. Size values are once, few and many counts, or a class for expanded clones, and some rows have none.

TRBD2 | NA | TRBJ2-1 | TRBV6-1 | TGTGCCAGCAGTTTTAAGCCCCCGGGACTAGCGGGAGGGGGGCAGTTCTTC | CASSFKPPGLAGGGQFF
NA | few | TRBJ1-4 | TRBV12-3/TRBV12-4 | TGTGCCAGCAGTTTACAGAGGAATGAAAAACTGTTTTTT | CASSLQRNEKLFF
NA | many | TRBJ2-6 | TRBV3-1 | TGTGCCAGCAGCCAAGATGGGGGCTCTGGGGCCAACGTCCTGACTTTC | CASSQDGGSGANVLTF
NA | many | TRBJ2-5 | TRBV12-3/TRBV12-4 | TGTGCCAGCAGTTTCTCGATACAGGGTCAAGAGACCCAGTACTTC | CASSFSIQGQETQYF
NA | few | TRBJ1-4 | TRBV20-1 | TGCAGTGCTACCTATTCCGCTTTGGAGGGAGAAAAACTGTTTTTT | CSATYSALEGEKLFF
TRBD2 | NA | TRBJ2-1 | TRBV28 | TGTGCCAGCAGTTTCCCAAGCGGGGGCTCCTACAATGAGCAGTTCTTC | CASSFPSGGSYNEQFF
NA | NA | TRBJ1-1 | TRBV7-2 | TGTGCCAGCAGCTTAGAGCAGGGTCTCACTGAAGCTTTCTTT | CASSLEQGLTEAFF
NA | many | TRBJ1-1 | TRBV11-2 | TGTGCCAGCAGCTTCACCTGGGGTGGCGTGAACACTGAAGCTTTCTTT | CASSFTWGGVNTEAFF
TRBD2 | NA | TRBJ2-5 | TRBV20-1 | TGCAGTGCTAGAGATCCAAGCGGGAAGGGGCAAGAGACCCAGTACTTC | CSARDPSGKGQETQYF
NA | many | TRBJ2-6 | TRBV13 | TGTGCCACACGTCCTGGGTCTGGGGCCAACGTCCTGACTTTC | CATRPGSGANVLTF
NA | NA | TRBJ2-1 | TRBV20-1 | TGCAGTGCCCTGGCCGGCCCTAACGCGTTCTTC | CSALAGPNAFF
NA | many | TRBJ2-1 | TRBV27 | TGTGCCAGCAGTTCTCCAGCCATTACTGGTAATGAGCAGTTCTTC | CASSSPAITGNEQFF
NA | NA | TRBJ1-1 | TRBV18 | TGTGCCAGCTCACCAGGGGGGGGCAACACTGAAGCTCTCTTT | CASSPGGGNTEALF
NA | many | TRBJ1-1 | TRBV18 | TGTGCCAGCTCACCAAGGGACATCATGAACACTGAAGCTTTCTTT | CASSPRDIMNTEAFF
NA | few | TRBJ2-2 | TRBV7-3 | TGTGCCAGCAGCGACAGGACCGGGGAGCTGTTTTTT | CASSDRTGELFF
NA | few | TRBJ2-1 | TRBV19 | TGTGCCAGTAGTATAGGGAAGGTAGCCTACAATGAGCAGTTCTTC | CASSIGKVAYNEQFF
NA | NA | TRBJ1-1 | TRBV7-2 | TGTGCCAGCAGCCCATTCGAGGGGTTCAGCACTGAAGCTTTCTTT | CASSPFEGFSTEAFF
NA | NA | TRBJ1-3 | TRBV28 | TGTGCCAGCAGTTTCCCAGGACTCCTCTCTGGAAACACCATATATTTT | CASSFPGLLSGNTIYF
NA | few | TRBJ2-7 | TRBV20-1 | TGCAGTGCTACCCCCGGCAGCGGAGCCTACGAGCAGTACTTC | CSATPGSGAYEQYF
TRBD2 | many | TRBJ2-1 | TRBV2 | TGTGTCAGCGGGGGGTCAGCGGCCACCTACAATGAGCAGTTCTTC | CVSGGSAATYNEQFF
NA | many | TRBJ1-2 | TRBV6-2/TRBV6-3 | TGTGCCAGCAGTTGGTACGTCGGCCCTCCCTATGGCTACACCTTC | CASSWYVGPPYGYTF
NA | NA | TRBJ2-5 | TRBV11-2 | TGTGCCAGCAGCGCCCGGGGGAGCCAAGAGACCCAGTACTTC | CASSARGSQETQYF
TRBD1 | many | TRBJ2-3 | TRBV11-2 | TGTGCCAGCAGGCGGACAGGGAGCACAGATACGCAGTATTTT | CASRRTGSTDTQYF
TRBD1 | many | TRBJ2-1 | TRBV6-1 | TGTGCCAGCAGTTGGGTAAGACAGGGTAGTTATGAGCAGTTCTTC | CASSWVRQGSYEQFF
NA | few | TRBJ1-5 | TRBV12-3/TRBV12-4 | TGTGCCAGCAGTTTAGGGGCCGGGGGGGCCCAGCATTTT | CASSLGAGGAQHF
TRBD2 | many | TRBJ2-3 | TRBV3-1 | TGTGCCAGCAGCCACCTAGCGGGAGTAGATACGCAGTATTTT | CASSHLAGVDTQYF
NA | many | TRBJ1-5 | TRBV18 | TGTGCCAGCTCACCCGGGGTTAATCAGCCCCAGCATTTT | CASSPGVNQPQHF
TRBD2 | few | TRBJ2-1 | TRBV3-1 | TGTGCCAGCAGCCAAGTGCCTAGCGGGGGTTTGGGGGATGAGCAGTTCTTC | CASSQVPSGGLGDEQFF
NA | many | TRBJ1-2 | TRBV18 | TGTGCCAGCTCACCGGAGGTTACTAACTATGGCTACACCTTC | CASSPEVTNYGYTF
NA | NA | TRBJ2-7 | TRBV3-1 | TGTGCCAGCAGACTTTCTAGTGGGGCTTTCTACGAGCAGTACTTC | CASRLSSGAFYEQYF
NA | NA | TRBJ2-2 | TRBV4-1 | TGCGCCAGCAGCCAGGCGCAGATGAACACCGGGGAGCTGTTATTT | CASSQAQMNTGELLF
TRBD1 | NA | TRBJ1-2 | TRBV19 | TGTGCCAGTAGTATCAGCCGGACAGGGGGCTATGGCTACACCTTC | CASSISRTGGYGYTF